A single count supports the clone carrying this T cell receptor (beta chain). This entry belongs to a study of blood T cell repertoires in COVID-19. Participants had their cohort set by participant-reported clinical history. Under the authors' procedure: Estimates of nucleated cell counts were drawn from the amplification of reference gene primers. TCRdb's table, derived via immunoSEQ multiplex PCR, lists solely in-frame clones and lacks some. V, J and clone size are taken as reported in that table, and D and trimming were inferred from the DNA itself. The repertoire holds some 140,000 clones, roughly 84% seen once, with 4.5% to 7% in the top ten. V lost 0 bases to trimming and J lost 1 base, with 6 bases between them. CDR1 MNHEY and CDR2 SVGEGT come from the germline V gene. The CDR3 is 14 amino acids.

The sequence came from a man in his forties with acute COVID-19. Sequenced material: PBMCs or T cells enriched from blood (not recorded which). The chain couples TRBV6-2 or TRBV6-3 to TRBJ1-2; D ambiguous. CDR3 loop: CASSYSRDNYGYTF. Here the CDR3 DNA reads TGTGCCAGCAGTTACTCGAGGGATAACTATGGCTACACCTTC.